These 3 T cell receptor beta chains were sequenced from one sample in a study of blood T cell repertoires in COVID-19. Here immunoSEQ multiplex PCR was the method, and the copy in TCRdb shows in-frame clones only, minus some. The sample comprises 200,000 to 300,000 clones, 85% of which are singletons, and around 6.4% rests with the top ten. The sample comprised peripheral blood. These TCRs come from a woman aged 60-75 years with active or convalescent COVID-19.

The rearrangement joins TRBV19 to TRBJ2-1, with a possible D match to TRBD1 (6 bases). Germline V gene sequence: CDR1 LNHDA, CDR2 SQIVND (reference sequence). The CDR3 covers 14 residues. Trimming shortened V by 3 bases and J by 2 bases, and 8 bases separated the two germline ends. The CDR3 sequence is CASSMKGAYNEQFF. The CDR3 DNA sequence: TGTGCCAGTAGTATGAAGGGGGCCTACAATGAGCAGTTCTTC.

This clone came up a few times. The CDR3 DNA sequence: TGCGCCAGCAGCCAAGATCCGGGGGACCCTATGCCTGATGAGCAGTTCTTC. Amino acid sequence: CASSQDPGDPMPDEQFF. This rearrangement joins TRBV4-1 to TRBJ2-1; weak D call: TRBD2 (6 bases). The CDR3 covers 17 residues. V gave up 0 bases and J gave up 8 bases, with 20 bases separating them. CDR1 and CDR2 from the germline V gene are MGHRA and YSYEKL.

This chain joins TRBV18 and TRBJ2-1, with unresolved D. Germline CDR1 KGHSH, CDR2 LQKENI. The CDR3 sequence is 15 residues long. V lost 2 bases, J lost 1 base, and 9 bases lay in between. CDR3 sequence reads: CASSPVRSSYNEQFF. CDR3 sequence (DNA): TGTGCCAGCTCACCAGTAAGGAGTTCCTACAATGAGCAGTTCTTC.